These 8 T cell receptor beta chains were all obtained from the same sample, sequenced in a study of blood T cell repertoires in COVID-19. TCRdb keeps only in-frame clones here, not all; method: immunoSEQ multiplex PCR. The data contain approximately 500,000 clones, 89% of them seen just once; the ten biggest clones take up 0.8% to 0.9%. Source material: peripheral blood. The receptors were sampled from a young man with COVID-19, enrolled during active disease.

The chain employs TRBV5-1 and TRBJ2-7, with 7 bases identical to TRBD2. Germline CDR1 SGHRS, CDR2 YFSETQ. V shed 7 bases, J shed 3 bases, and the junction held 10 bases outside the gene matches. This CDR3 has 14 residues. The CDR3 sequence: CASPTGGSSYEQYF. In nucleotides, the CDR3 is TGCGCCAGCCCGACTGGCGGGAGTAGCTACGAGCAGTACTTC.

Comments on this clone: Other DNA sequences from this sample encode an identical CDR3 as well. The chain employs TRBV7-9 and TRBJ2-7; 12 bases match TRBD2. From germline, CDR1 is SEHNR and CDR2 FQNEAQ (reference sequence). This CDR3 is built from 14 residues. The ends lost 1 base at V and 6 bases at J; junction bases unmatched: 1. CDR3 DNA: TGTGCCAGCAGCTTAGAACTAGCGGGAGGCGAGCAGTACTTC. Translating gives CASSLELAGGEQYF.

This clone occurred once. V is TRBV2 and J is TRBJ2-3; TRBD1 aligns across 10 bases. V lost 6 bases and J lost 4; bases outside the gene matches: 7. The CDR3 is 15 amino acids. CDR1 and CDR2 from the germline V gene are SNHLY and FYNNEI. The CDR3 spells CASRAGTGVSDTQYF. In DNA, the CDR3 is TGTGCCAGCAGGGCCGGGACAGGGGTCTCAGATACGCAGTATTTT.

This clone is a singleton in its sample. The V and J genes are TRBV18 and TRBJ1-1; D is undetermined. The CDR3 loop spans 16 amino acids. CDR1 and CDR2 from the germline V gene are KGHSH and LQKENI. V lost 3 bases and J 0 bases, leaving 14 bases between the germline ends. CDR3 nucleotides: TGTGCCAGCTCACCGTTCGACATCCCTATGAACACTGAAGCTTTCTTT. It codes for CASSPFDIPMNTEAFF.

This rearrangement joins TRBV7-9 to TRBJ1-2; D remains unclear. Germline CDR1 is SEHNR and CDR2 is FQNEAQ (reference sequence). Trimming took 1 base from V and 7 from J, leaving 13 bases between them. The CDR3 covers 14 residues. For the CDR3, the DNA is TGTGCCAGCAGCTTAGTATACGGGGTCGGTGGCTACACCTTC. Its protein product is CASSLVYGVGGYTF. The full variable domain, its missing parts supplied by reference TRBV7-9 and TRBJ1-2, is DTGVSQNPRHKITKRGQNVTFRCDPISEHNRLYWYRQTLGQGPEFLTYFQNEAQLEKSRLLSDRFSAERPKGSFSTLEIQRTEQGDSAMYLCASSLVYGVGGYTFGSGTRLTVV.

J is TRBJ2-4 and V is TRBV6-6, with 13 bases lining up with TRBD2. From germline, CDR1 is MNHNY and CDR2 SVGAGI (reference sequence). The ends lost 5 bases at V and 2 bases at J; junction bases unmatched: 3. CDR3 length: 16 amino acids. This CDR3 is CASSPGTSGTKNIQYF. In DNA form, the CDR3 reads TGTGCCAGCAGTCCCGGGACTAGCGGGACCAAAAACATTCAGTACTTC.

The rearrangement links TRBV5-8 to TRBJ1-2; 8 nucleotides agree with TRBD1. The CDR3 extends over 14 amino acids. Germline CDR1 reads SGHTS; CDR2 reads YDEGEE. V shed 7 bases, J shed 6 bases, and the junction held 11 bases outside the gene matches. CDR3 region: CASHEGRGLNGYTF. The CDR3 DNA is TGTGCCAGCCATGAGGGCAGGGGGCTAAATGGCTACACCTTC.

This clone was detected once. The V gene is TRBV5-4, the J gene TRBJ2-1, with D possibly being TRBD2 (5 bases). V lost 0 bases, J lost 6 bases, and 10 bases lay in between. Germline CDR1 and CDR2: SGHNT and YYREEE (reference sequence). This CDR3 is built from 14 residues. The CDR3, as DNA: TGTGCCAGCAGCTTGGGGTTAGCGTCCAATGAGCAGTTCTTC. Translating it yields CASSLGLASNEQFF.